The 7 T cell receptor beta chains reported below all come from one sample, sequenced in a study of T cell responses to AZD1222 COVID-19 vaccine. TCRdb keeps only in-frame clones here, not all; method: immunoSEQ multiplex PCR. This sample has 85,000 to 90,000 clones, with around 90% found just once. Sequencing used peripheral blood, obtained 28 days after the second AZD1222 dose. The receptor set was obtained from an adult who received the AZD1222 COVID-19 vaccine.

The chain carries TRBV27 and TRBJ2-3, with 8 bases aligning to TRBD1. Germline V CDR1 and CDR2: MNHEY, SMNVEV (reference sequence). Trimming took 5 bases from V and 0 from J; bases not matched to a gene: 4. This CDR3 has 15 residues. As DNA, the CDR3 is TGTGCCAGCAGTCTCCGACAGGGGAGCACAGATACGCAGTATTTT. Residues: CASSLRQGSTDTQYF.

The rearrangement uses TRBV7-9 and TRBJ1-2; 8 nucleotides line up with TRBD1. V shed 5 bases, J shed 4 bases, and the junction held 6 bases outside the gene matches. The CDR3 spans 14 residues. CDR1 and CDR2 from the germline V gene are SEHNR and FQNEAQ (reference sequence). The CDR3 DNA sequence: TGTGCCAGCAGCCCCGGGCAGGGGGCCTATGGCTACACCTTC. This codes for CASSPGQGAYGYTF.

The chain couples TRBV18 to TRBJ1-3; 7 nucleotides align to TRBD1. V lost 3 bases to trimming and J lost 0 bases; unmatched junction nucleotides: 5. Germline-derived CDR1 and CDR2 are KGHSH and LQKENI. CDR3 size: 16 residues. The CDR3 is CASSPSTGLSGNTIYF. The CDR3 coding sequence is TGTGCCAGCTCACCCTCGACAGGGCTCTCTGGAAACACCATATATTTT.

The CDR3 DNA is TGTGCCAGCAGTGACCAGGGTATAGGCTCTGGGGCCAACGTCCTGACTTTC. Translation gives CASSDQGIGSGANVLTF. This chain uses TRBV6-1 with TRBJ2-6; perhaps TRBD1 as D (5 bases). The CDR3 is 17 residues long. Trimming took off 3 bases at V and 0 bases at J, with 12 bases between the two ends. From germline, CDR1 is MNHNS and CDR2 SASEGT.

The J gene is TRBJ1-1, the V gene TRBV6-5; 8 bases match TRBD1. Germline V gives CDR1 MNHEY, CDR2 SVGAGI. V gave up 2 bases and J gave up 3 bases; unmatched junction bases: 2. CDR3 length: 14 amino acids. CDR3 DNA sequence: TGTGCCAGCAGTTACACGACAGGGGACACTGAAGCTTTCTTT. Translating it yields CASSYTTGDTEAFF.

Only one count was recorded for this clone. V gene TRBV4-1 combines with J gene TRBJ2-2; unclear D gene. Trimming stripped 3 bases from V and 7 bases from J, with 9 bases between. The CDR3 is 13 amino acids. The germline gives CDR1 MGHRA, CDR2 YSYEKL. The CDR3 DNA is TGCGCCAGCAGCCATGGGGTTGGCGGGGAGCTGTTTTTT. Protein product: CASSHGVGGELFF.

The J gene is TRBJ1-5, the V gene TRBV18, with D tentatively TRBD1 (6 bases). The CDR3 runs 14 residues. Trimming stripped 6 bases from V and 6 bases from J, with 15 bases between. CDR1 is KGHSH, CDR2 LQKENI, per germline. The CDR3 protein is CASSGGQGGQPQHF. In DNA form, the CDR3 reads TGTGCCAGCTCGGGGGGACAAGGGGGTCAGCCCCAGCATTTT.